These T cell receptor beta chains were read from a single sample in a study of blood T cells in healthy people across ages. Via MiXCR, TCRdb re-called the 5' RACE reads, giving one row per CDR3 protein. Here the sample spans 650,000 to 1,000,000 distinct CDR3 sequences, less than 60% being singletons. Sequencing used blood. The receptors stem from a man older than 75 in good health. CDR3s include the opening cysteine and the closing phenylalanine or tryptophan. The D gene is left open where the match is weak. Not all rows give a size; the values are once, few, many and, for expanded clones, a class.

clone size: -; D gene: TRBD1; V gene: TRBV4-1; J gene: TRBJ2-7; CDR3 protein: CASSLLGTGGNEQYF; CDR3 DNA: TGCGCCAGCAGTCTCCTGGGGACAGGGGGCAATGAGCAGTACTTC
clone size: few; D gene: TRBD2; V gene: TRBV20-1; J gene: TRBJ2-1; CDR3 protein: CSVRTSGPLRDNEQFF; CDR3 DNA: TGCAGTGTCCGGACTAGCGGGCCTCTAAGAGACAATGAGCAGTTCTTC
clone size: few; D gene: -; V gene: TRBV20-1; J gene: TRBJ1-2; CDR3 protein: CSASRQGDYGYTF; CDR3 DNA: TGCAGTGCTAGTCGGCAGGGCGACTATGGCTACACCTTC
clone size: -; D gene: TRBD1; V gene: TRBV10-1; J gene: TRBJ2-5; CDR3 protein: CASSESGQGGETQYF; CDR3 DNA: TGCGCCAGCAGTGAGTCGGGACAGGGGGGAGAGACCCAGTACTTC
clone size: -; D gene: -; V gene: TRBV6-6; J gene: TRBJ2-5; CDR3 protein: CASSYSIPGNQETQYF; CDR3 DNA: TGTGCCAGCAGTTACTCGATTCCAGGGAACCAAGAGACCCAGTACTTC
clone size: -; D gene: TRBD2; V gene: TRBV28; J gene: TRBJ2-1; CDR3 protein: CASSPTSGRSSQFF; CDR3 DNA: TGTGCCAGCAGCCCAACTAGCGGGAGATCTAGCCAGTTCTTC
clone size: -; D gene: -; V gene: TRBV14; J gene: TRBJ2-1; CDR3 protein: CASSPPAVAVHNEQFF; CDR3 DNA: TGTGCCAGCAGCCCCCCGGCCGTCGCAGTTCACAATGAGCAGTTCTTC
clone size: -; D gene: TRBD1; V gene: TRBV14; J gene: TRBJ1-2; CDR3 protein: CASSLKTGRGPSGYTF; CDR3 DNA: TGTGCCAGCAGCCTAAAGACAGGGAGGGGTCCGTCAGGCTACACCTTC
clone size: -; D gene: TRBD2; V gene: TRBV29-1; J gene: TRBJ2-7; CDR3 protein: CSVEVPPGGKNSYEQYF; CDR3 DNA: TGCAGCGTTGAAGTCCCCCCGGGAGGGAAAAACTCCTACGAGCAGTACTTC
clone size: few; D gene: -; V gene: TRBV28; J gene: TRBJ2-3; CDR3 protein: CASSAEPSTDTQYF; CDR3 DNA: TGTGCCAGCAGTGCCGAACCGAGTACAGATACGCAGTATTTT
clone size: many; D gene: -; V gene: TRBV7-2; J gene: TRBJ2-5; CDR3 protein: CASSLAARQETQYF; CDR3 DNA: TGTGCCAGCAGCTTAGCTGCCAGACAAGAGACCCAGTACTTC
clone size: -; D gene: -; V gene: TRBV7-2; J gene: TRBJ1-5; CDR3 protein: CASSFGGGMGYSNQPQHF; CDR3 DNA: TGTGCCAGCAGCTTCGGAGGGGGGATGGGGTATAGCAATCAGCCCCAGCATTTT
clone size: few; D gene: TRBD1; V gene: TRBV12-3/TRBV12-4; J gene: TRBJ2-7; CDR3 protein: CASSVTGGENEQYF; CDR3 DNA: TGTGCCAGCAGTGTGACAGGGGGCGAGAACGAGCAGTACTTC
clone size: -; D gene: -; V gene: TRBV7-2; J gene: TRBJ2-7; CDR3 protein: CASSRSRSSYNEQYF; CDR3 DNA: TGTGCCAGCAGCCGGAGCAGGAGCTCCTACAATGAGCAGTACTTC
clone size: -; D gene: -; V gene: TRBV20-1; J gene: TRBJ2-7; CDR3 protein: CSANRRDVGNSYEQYF; CDR3 DNA: TGCAGTGCTAACAGAAGGGACGTAGGAAACTCCTACGAGCAGTACTTC
clone size: -; D gene: -; V gene: TRBV5-6; J gene: TRBJ1-2; CDR3 protein: CASSLQHTDYGYTF; CDR3 DNA: TGTGCCAGCAGCTTACAACACACGGACTATGGCTACACCTTC
clone size: few; D gene: -; V gene: TRBV20-1; J gene: TRBJ2-5; CDR3 protein: CSARTSRQETQYF; CDR3 DNA: TGCAGTGCGCGGACTTCTCGGCAAGAGACCCAGTACTTC
clone size: -; D gene: TRBD2; V gene: TRBV5-1; J gene: TRBJ2-1; CDR3 protein: CASSGIGTTSYNEQFF; CDR3 DNA: TGCGCCAGCAGCGGAATTGGGACTACCAGTTACAATGAGCAGTTCTTC
clone size: few; D gene: -; V gene: TRBV5-5; J gene: TRBJ2-1; CDR3 protein: CASSVQGGLSYNEQFF; CDR3 DNA: TGTGCCAGCAGCGTACAAGGGGGGTTGAGTTACAATGAGCAGTTCTTC
clone size: few; D gene: -; V gene: TRBV5-1; J gene: TRBJ2-7; CDR3 protein: CASSLNFGLTYEQYF; CDR3 DNA: TGCGCCAGCAGCCTAAATTTCGGGCTAACCTACGAGCAGTACTTC
clone size: -; D gene: -; V gene: TRBV20-1; J gene: TRBJ1-1; CDR3 protein: CSAQRWGKGTEAFF; CDR3 DNA: TGCAGTGCCCAACGATGGGGAAAGGGCACTGAAGCTTTCTTT
clone size: -; D gene: -; V gene: TRBV7-2; J gene: TRBJ2-1; CDR3 protein: CASSFDPGSYNEQFF; CDR3 DNA: TGTGCCAGCAGCTTCGACCCGGGGTCCTACAATGAGCAGTTCTTC
clone size: -; D gene: -; V gene: TRBV21-1; J gene: TRBJ2-7; CDR3 protein: CASSYRDSYYEQYF; CDR3 DNA: TGTGCCAGCAGCTACCGGGACTCATACTACGAGCAGTACTTC
clone size: few; D gene: TRBD2; V gene: TRBV12-3/TRBV12-4; J gene: TRBJ2-7; CDR3 protein: CASSPTSASDEQYF; CDR3 DNA: TGTGCCAGCAGTCCTACTAGCGCGAGCGACGAGCAGTACTTC
clone size: few; D gene: -; V gene: TRBV9; J gene: TRBJ2-7; CDR3 protein: CASSVEKEPYEQYF; CDR3 DNA: TGTGCCAGCAGCGTAGAGAAAGAACCCTACGAGCAGTACTTC
clone size: -; D gene: TRBD1; V gene: TRBV9; J gene: TRBJ2-2; CDR3 protein: CASSVGAYRDRRSTGELFF; CDR3 DNA: TGTGCCAGCAGCGTAGGAGCTTACCGGGACAGACGAAGCACCGGGGAGCTGTTTTTT
clone size: -; D gene: TRBD2; V gene: TRBV28; J gene: TRBJ2-3; CDR3 protein: CASSSFTSGRTSTDTQYF; CDR3 DNA: TGTGCCAGCAGTTCCTTCACTAGCGGGAGGACTAGCACAGATACGCAGTATTTT
clone size: -; D gene: -; V gene: TRBV20-1; J gene: TRBJ2-1; CDR3 protein: CSAGPGLLIDEQFF; CDR3 DNA: TGCAGTGCTGGCCCGGGGCTGCTAATCGATGAGCAGTTCTTC
clone size: -; D gene: -; V gene: TRBV4-3; J gene: TRBJ1-5; CDR3 protein: CASSQDRGGHYQPQHF; CDR3 DNA: TGCGCCAGCAGCCAAGATCGGGGAGGACACTATCAGCCCCAGCATTTT
clone size: -; D gene: TRBD2; V gene: TRBV20-1; J gene: TRBJ2-5; CDR3 protein: CSAEGLAGKQETQYF; CDR3 DNA: TGCAGTGCGGAAGGACTAGCGGGGAAACAAGAGACCCAGTACTTC